This entry concerns a single T cell receptor (beta chain). The antigen is unknown. J lost 10 bases, V lost 3 bases, and 6 bases had no gene match. Germline CDR1 is LGHDT and CDR2 is YNNKEL (reference sequence). The CDR3 contains 14 residues. Sequencing libraries made from TCR beta cDNA carried unique molecular identifiers. A population of 1 to 10 million T cells gave rise to around 530,000 cDNA molecules. TCRdb redid the calling of the PCR reads with MiXCR, one entry per CDR3 protein. Among approximately 730,000 distinct CDR3 sequences listed, 25% to 30% were seen once. This sample was taken from a study of post-analysis software for immune sequencing data. Whole-study results and caveats: Co-batched samples clustered tightly together by F measure. Compared with controls, patients showed significantly lower normalized Chao1 diversity. With TRBV5-6, TRBV5-1 and TRBV20-1 included, about five TRBV segments were more frequent in patients than in controls.

Sequences were obtained from blood. This sequence joins TRBV3-1 and TRBJ1-4, with 9 bases matching TRBD1. The receptor was isolated from a girl between 5 and 17 years old with multiple sclerosis. CDR3 loop: CASSHADRGGKLFF. DNA for the CDR3: TGTGCCAGCAGCCACGCGGACAGGGGTGGAAAACTGTTTTTT.